The 18 T cell receptor beta chains listed next were all sequenced from one sample in a study of T-cell memory formation after mild COVID-19. TCRdb reanalysed the 5' RACE reads using MiXCR and keeps one entry per CDR3 protein. The sample lists 210,000 or so distinct CDR3 sequences, around 16% occurring once. Input material: PBMCs or a T cell subset sorted from them (not recorded which). The source of these receptors is an adult woman who had mild COVID-19 (a few samples of this study predate the infection). Cell type and time point are not known.

This clonotype has more than one count but fewer than ten. The chain carries TRBV12-3 or TRBV12-4 and TRBJ2-2, with 9 bases aligning to TRBD2. V shed 9 bases and J 7 bases; nucleotides not matched to a gene: 12. CDR3 length equals 15 residues. The CDR3 spells CASIGREGLDGELFF. In DNA form, the CDR3 reads TGTGCCAGTATAGGGCGGGAGGGCCTTGACGGGGAGCTGTTTTTT.

This clonotype was seen more than once but under ten times. The rearrangement joins TRBV4-2 to TRBJ2-1; no definite D call. Germline values: CDR1 LGHNA, CDR2 YNFKEQ. The CDR3 length is 12 residues. Trimming removed 0 bases at V and 9 bases at J, with 6 bases between. CDR3 in amino acids: CASSQDRSEQFF. In DNA form, the CDR3 reads TGTGCCAGCAGCCAAGATCGGAGTGAGCAGTTCTTC.

There are a few counts of this clonotype. The chain carries TRBV19 and TRBJ1-2; perhaps TRBD1 as D (6 bases). Germline V gene sequence: CDR1 LNHDA, CDR2 SQIVND (reference sequence). With 3 bases removed from V and 5 bases from J, the gap between germline ends came to 16 bases. The CDR3 is 15 residues long. The CDR3 here is CASSILGGRGYGYTF. Here the CDR3 DNA reads TGTGCCAGTAGTATCCTCGGGGGCAGGGGTTATGGCTACACCTTC.

V gene TRBV19 combines with J gene TRBJ2-7; 8 positions agree with TRBD1. CDR1 is LNHDA and CDR2 is SQIVND in the germline V gene (reference sequence). The CDR3 has 14 residues. With V trimmed by 1 base and J by 5 bases, 4 bases remained unmatched. CDR3 DNA: TGTGCCAGTAGTATAGGGACAGGGTCGCACGAGCAGTACTTC. Protein sequence: CASSIGTGSHEQYF.

This clonotype was observed a handful of times. The V gene is TRBV25-1, the J gene TRBJ1-4, with 8 bases aligning to TRBD1. The junction had 3 bases not matched to a gene; V was cut back by 6 bases and J by 6 bases. The CDR3 has 13 residues. Germline CDR1 and CDR2: MGHDK and SYGVNS. CDR3 in DNA: TGTGCCAGCAGCCGGACAGGGCATGAAAAACTGTTTTTT. It translates to CASSRTGHEKLFF.

DNA for the CDR3: TGTGCCAGCCGTGGAGGGCACTACGAGCAGTACTTC. The encoded protein is CASRGGHYEQYF. The chain is built from TRBV5-5 and TRBJ2-7; the D gene is possibly TRBD2 (6 bases). The germline gives CDR1 SGHKS, CDR2 YYEKEE (reference sequence). Deletions cut 7 bases from V and 3 bases from J, with 11 bases between. The CDR3 extends over 12 amino acids.

This clonotype turned up a few times. The chain links TRBV18 to TRBJ2-7; 11 bases are a match to TRBD2. The trim removed 3 bases at V and 0 bases at J, leaving 7 bases unmatched. CDR1 is KGHSH and CDR2 is LQKENI in the germline V gene. The CDR3 length is 17 residues. CDR3 loop: CASSPTLAGGLSYEQYF. The CDR3, as DNA: TGTGCCAGCTCACCGACTTTAGCGGGGGGGCTCTCCTACGAGCAGTACTTC.

This clonotype was found a few times. The chain combines TRBV10-3 with TRBJ1-1; D uncertain. The V gene's germline CDR1 is ENHRY and CDR2 SYGVKD. V lost 7 bases and J lost 1, with 10 bases in between. The CDR3 covers 13 residues. The CDR3 DNA reads as TGTGCCATCATGAGGGAGGGGAACACTGAAGCTTTCTTT. Its protein is CAIMREGNTEAFF.

This clonotype was observed a handful of times. The genes are TRBV24-1 and TRBJ1-3, with D unresolved. With 1 base removed from V and 1 base from J, the gap between germline ends came to 10 bases. Germline values: CDR1 KGHDR, CDR2 SFDVKD. The CDR3 is 16 amino acids. CDR3 residues: CATSDFSPASGNTIYF. For the CDR3, the DNA is TGTGCCACCAGTGATTTTAGCCCGGCGTCTGGAAACACCATATATTTT.

This clonotype was observed a few times. This chain uses TRBV7-8 with TRBJ2-1; D is tentatively TRBD1 or TRBD2 (5 bases each). The CDR3 is 13 amino acids. Germline V CDR1 and CDR2: SGHVS, FQNEAQ. Trimming left V 1 base short and J 9 bases short, with 10 bases between. The CDR3 DNA reads TGTGCCAGCAGCTTAGACCGGGGCGCTGAGCAGTTCTTC. It codes for CASSLDRGAEQFF.

This clonotype was seen at least ten times. The genes are TRBV7-3 and TRBJ2-3; 8 bases are shared with TRBD2. The CDR3 spans 15 residues. V was clipped by 2 bases and J by 4 bases; unmatched bases: 5. Germline CDR1 SGHTA, CDR2 FQGTGA. DNA of the CDR3: TGTGCCAGCAGCTTAGACGGGAGGGCCGCAGATACGCAGTATTTT. The encoded protein is CASSLDGRAADTQYF.

CDR3 sequence: CSVESGVQYTEAFF. The CDR3 DNA reads TGCAGCGTTGAGTCAGGGGTTCAATACACTGAAGCTTTCTTT. The rearrangement links TRBV29-1 to TRBJ1-1; D might be TRBD1 (6 bases). Trimming stripped 3 bases from V and 3 bases from J, with 14 bases between. CDR1 is SQVTM, CDR2 ANQGSEA, per germline. This CDR3 has 14 amino acids.

The chain uses TRBV7-9 and TRBJ1-6, with 11 bases matching TRBD1. V lost 1 base to trimming and J lost 10 bases; unmatched junction nucleotides: 6. Germline CDR1 is SEHNR and CDR2 is FQNEAQ (reference sequence). This CDR3 region has 16 residues. This chain's CDR3 is CASSLDTGTGGSPLHF. CDR3 bases: TGTGCCAGCAGCTTAGATACCGGGACAGGGGGATCACCCCTCCACTTT.

A few counts support this clonotype. V gene TRBV29-1 combines with J gene TRBJ2-3; D is possibly TRBD1 or TRBD2 (5 bases each). The germline V gene encodes CDR1 SQVTM and CDR2 ANQGSEA. V shed 5 bases and J shed 0 bases, with 6 bases lying between them. The CDR3 has 12 residues. The CDR3 loop is CSVRDSTDTQYF. CDR3 coding DNA: TGCAGCGTTAGGGACAGCACAGATACGCAGTATTTT.

By frequency in the sample, this clonotype is medium-sized. The CDR3 DNA reads as TGCAGTGCTAGTCGGAATGAAGCTTTCTTT. As protein: CSASRNEAFF. The genes are TRBV20-1 and TRBJ1-1; D uncertain. The CDR3 sequence is 10 residues long. Germline V lookup: CDR1 DFQATT, CDR2 SNEGSKA (reference sequence). V was shortened by 3 bases and J by 7 bases, with 6 bases between the two germline ends.

V and J are TRBV29-1 and TRBJ2-5; 8 bases map to TRBD1. Germline trimming cut 7 bases from V and 2 bases from J; bases unmatched to any gene: 9. Germline CDR1 SQVTM, CDR2 ANQGSEA. The CDR3 consists of 14 residues. CDR3 coding DNA: TGCAGCGGCTCCGGACAGGGTTCACAAGAGACCCAGTACTTC. It translates to CSGSGQGSQETQYF.

The rearrangement links TRBV6-2 or TRBV6-3 to TRBJ2-6; D gene ambiguous. V was clipped by 2 bases and J by 4 bases, with 3 bases between them. The CDR3 sequence is 13 residues long. CDR1 and CDR2 (germline): MNHEY, SVGEGT. The CDR3 region has the DNA TGTGCCAGCAGTTACATGGGGGCCAACGTCCTGACTTTC. This codes for CASSYMGANVLTF.

The chain employs TRBV20-1 and TRBJ1-2; the D gene is possibly TRBD1 (6 bases). Trimming shortened V by 5 bases and J by 2 bases, and 9 bases separated the two germline ends. The CDR3 consists of 12 residues. Germline V gene sequence: CDR1 DFQATT, CDR2 SNEGSKA (reference sequence). This CDR3 reads CSASTGNYGYTF. The DNA of the CDR3 is TGCAGTGCTTCGACAGGAAACTATGGCTACACCTTC.